These 24 T cell receptor beta chains came from one sample sequenced in a study of vaccination effects on CD4 cells after COVID-19. Antigen specificity for these receptors is unknown. Under the ViraFEST assay, PBMC were stimulated with viral peptide pools so that antigen-specific CD4+ T cells expanded. Sequencing was performed afterwards. Isolation of CD4+ T cells took place after 10 days of culture. The vaccine given was either BNT162b2 or mRNA-1273, in two doses. Profiling relied on immunoSEQ multiplex PCR, and the TCRdb table lists in-frame clones only, not all of them. The sample shows tens of thousands of clones, roughly four fifths of them seen only once. Here the sequenced sample was CD4+ T cells from PBMCs cultured with HCoV-229E spike peptides, taken after COVID-19 vaccination. Receptors were obtained from a human donor who received a COVID-19 vaccine.

This clone occurred once. This chain joins TRBV6-2 or TRBV6-3 and TRBJ2-7; 9 bases line up with TRBD1. Trimming at V came to 2 bases and at J to 0 bases, leaving 14 bases not matched to a gene. This CDR3 region has 19 residues. Germline V gene data show CDR1 as MNHEY and CDR2 as SVGEGT. CDR3 DNA: TGTGCCAGCAGTTACCGGAACTGGGGTAGGACAGGGGACTCCTACGAGCAGTACGTC. This encodes CASSYRNWGRTGDSYEQYV.

V and J are TRBV28 and TRBJ2-7; 10 bases map to TRBD2. Germline lookup yields CDR1 MDHEN and CDR2 SYDVKM. This CDR3 region has 15 residues. V lost 3 bases, J lost 2 bases, and 4 bases stayed unmatched. CDR3 DNA sequence: TGTGCCAGCAGTTTGGGGCTAGCGGGGGCCTACGAGCAGTACGTC. Protein: CASSLGLAGAYEQYV.

The rearrangement uses TRBV4-3 and TRBJ2-3; D unclear. CDR1 LGHNA and CDR2 YSLEER come from the germline V gene. There are 16 residues in the CDR3. With 1 base removed from V and 3 bases from J, the gap between germline ends came to 14 bases. CDR3 loop: CASSQGAGFGTDTQYF. CDR3 in DNA: TGCGCCAGCAGCCAAGGGGCCGGGTTTGGGACAGATACGCAGTATTTT.

The V call is TRBV6-5, the J call TRBJ1-5; no definite D call. CDR1 is MNHEY, CDR2 SVGAGI, per germline. Trimming took off 6 bases at V and 0 bases at J, with 12 bases between the two ends. This CDR3 is 15 amino acids long. For the CDR3, the DNA is TGTGCCAGCAGGGCGCAGGATCATAGCAATCAGCCCCAGCATTTT. Encoded protein: CASRAQDHSNQPQHF.

This chain links TRBV7-6 with TRBJ2-2, with 9 bases fitting TRBD1. Trimming at V came to 5 bases and at J to 1 base, leaving 2 bases not matched to a gene. The CDR3 covers 15 residues. Germline CDR1 is SGHVS and CDR2 is FNYEAQ. This CDR3 is CASSGGQGNTGELFF. The CDR3 bases are TGTGCCAGCAGCGGGGGACAGGGGAACACCGGGGAGCTGTTTTTT.

The chain employs TRBV6-5 and TRBJ1-2, with D hard to call. Germline values: CDR1 MNHEY, CDR2 SVGAGI. CDR3 size: 14 residues. Between the trimmed V and J ends, which lost 4 bases and 0 bases, there was a span of 9 bases. CDR3 protein: CASSFMGPNYGYTF. CDR3 DNA: TGTGCCAGCAGTTTTATGGGTCCTAACTATGGCTACACCTTC.

The rearrangement joins TRBV24-1 to TRBJ2-3; 7 positions match TRBD1. Germline CDR1 reads KGHDR; CDR2 reads SFDVKD. Unmatched junction bases numbered 4, after V lost 2 bases and J lost 0 bases. The CDR3 spans 16 residues. CDR3 protein: CATSDSGQRSTDTQYF. DNA of the CDR3: TGTGCCACCAGTGATTCGGGACAGAGAAGCACAGATACGCAGTATTTT.

The V call is TRBV5-6, the J call TRBJ2-7, with 11 bases that match TRBD1. The trim removed 5 bases at V and 1 base at J, leaving 8 bases unmatched. The CDR3 is 16 residues long. Germline CDR1 SGHDT, CDR2 YYEEEE. The CDR3 DNA sequence: TGTGCCAGCAGATACGGGACAGGGGGTGCTTCCTACGAGCAGTACGTC. Translating it yields CASRYGTGGASYEQYV.

The genes are TRBV7-2 and TRBJ1-2, with 11 bases aligning to TRBD1. V lost 3 bases to trimming and J lost 7 bases; unmatched junction nucleotides: 7. Germline V gene lookup returns CDR1 SGHTA and CDR2 FQGNSA. The CDR3 is 15 residues long. In DNA, the CDR3 is TGTGCCAGCAGCTTGACGGACAGGGGGCGAGGTGGCTACACCTTC. Its protein is CASSLTDRGRGGYTF.

This chain joins TRBV30 and TRBJ1-5, with 10 bases lining up with TRBD1. The CDR3 is 15 amino acids. V lost 3 bases to trimming and J lost 5 bases; unmatched junction nucleotides: 7. CDR1 and CDR2 from the germline V gene are GTSNPN and SVGIG (reference sequence). CDR3 protein: CAWSKGTGDHQPQHF. Here the CDR3 DNA reads TGTGCCTGGAGCAAGGGGACAGGGGATCATCAGCCCCAGCATTTT.

The rearrangement joins TRBV2 to TRBJ1-1; 8 bases match TRBD1. This CDR3 region has 14 residues. Germline lookup yields CDR1 SNHLY and CDR2 FYNNEI. V dropped 6 bases and J dropped 2; count of bases not matched to a gene: 5. This CDR3 is CASRGTGPNTEAFF. For the CDR3, the DNA is TGTGCCAGCAGGGGGACAGGTCCAAACACTGAAGCTTTCTTT.

The chain couples TRBV5-6 to TRBJ2-5; D gene uncertain. V lost 2 bases and J lost 5, with 4 bases in between. The CDR3 covers 11 residues. CDR1 and CDR2 from the germline V gene are SGHDT and YYEEEE. The CDR3 DNA is TGTGCCAGCAGCTTAGAGGAGACCCAGTACTTC. As protein: CASSLEETQYF.

The DNA of the CDR3 is TGTGCCAGCAGCGTAGACTGGGCTTCTCCCTATGGCTACACCTTC. Its translation is CASSVDWASPYGYTF. The chain couples TRBV9 to TRBJ1-2, with unresolved D. Germline values: CDR1 SGDLS, CDR2 YYNGEE. V was shortened by 0 bases and J by 4 bases, with 13 bases between the two germline ends. CDR3 size: 15 residues.

The V gene is TRBV19, the J gene TRBJ1-2; D is unclear. Deletions cut 7 bases from V and 4 bases from J, with 19 bases between. The CDR3 is made up of 15 amino acids. The germline V gene has CDR1 LNHDA and CDR2 SQIVND (reference sequence). CDR3 in amino acids: CASTTTGSNIYGYTF. CDR3 nucleotide sequence: TGTGCCAGTACCACCACCGGGAGTAACATCTATGGCTACACCTTC. The full variable domain, its missing parts supplied by reference TRBV19 and TRBJ1-2, is DGGITQSPKYLFRKEGQNVTLSCEQNLNHDAMYWYRQDPGQGLRLIYYSQIVNDFQKGDIAEGYSVSREKKESFPLTVTSAQKNPTAFYLCASTTTGSNIYGYTFGSGTRLTVV.

This chain uses TRBV4-3 with TRBJ2-1, with a possible D match to TRBD2 (5 bases). The CDR3 has 13 amino acids. Looked up from germline, CDR1 is LGHNA and CDR2 is YSLEER. V was shortened by 1 base and J by 8 bases, with 9 bases between the two germline ends. CDR3 in DNA: TGCGCCAGCAGCCAAGTAGGAGCGGATGAGCAGTTCTTC. Protein product: CASSQVGADEQFF.

A few counts support this clone. The chain carries TRBV5-4 and TRBJ2-5, with TRBD1 as a possible D gene (5 bases). Germline CDR1 reads SGHNT; CDR2 reads YYREEE (reference sequence). V gave up 4 bases and J gave up 4 bases, with 14 bases separating them. The CDR3 length is 14 residues. The CDR3 here is CASSKKDTRETQYF. CDR3 nucleotides: TGTGCCAGCAGCAAAAAGGACACGCGAGAGACCCAGTACTTC.

In this sample, this clone turned up once. V is TRBV19 and J is TRBJ2-2; 7 positions match TRBD2. In germline, CDR1 is LNHDA, CDR2 SQIVND (reference sequence). The CDR3 is 14 amino acids. The junction had 0 bases not matched to a gene; V was cut back by 1 base and J by 4 bases. This CDR3 reads CASSIGGGTGELFF. The CDR3, as DNA: TGTGCCAGTAGTATAGGGGGGGGCACCGGGGAGCTGTTTTTT.

This clone was observed a handful of times. The chain couples TRBV6-2 or TRBV6-3 to TRBJ1-4; D may be TRBD1 (6 bases). The CDR3 loop spans 14 amino acids. Germline V lookup: CDR1 MNHEY, CDR2 SVGEGT. Trimming took off 4 bases at V and 5 bases at J, with 11 bases between the two ends. CDR3 loop: CASSSTGANEKLFF. The CDR3 coding sequence is TGTGCCAGCAGTTCGACAGGAGCCAATGAAAAACTGTTTTTT.

This clone was recorded once. The chain has TRBV2 and TRBJ2-5; 9 bases are a match to TRBD2. CDR3 length: 14 amino acids. The J segment lost 2 bases and the V segment lost 6 bases, leaving 4 bases of the junction unmatched. Germline assignment: CDR1 SNHLY and CDR2 FYNNEI. The CDR3 reads CASSLSGGQETQYF. The DNA for the CDR3 is TGTGCCAGCAGCCTGAGCGGGGGGCAAGAGACCCAGTACTTC.

This chain uses TRBV19 with TRBJ2-3; D possibly corresponds to TRBD1 (6 bases). The V end was cut by 4 bases, the J end by 2 bases, with 16 bases between. This CDR3 has 16 amino acids. CDR1 and CDR2 from the germline V gene are LNHDA and SQIVND (reference sequence). The CDR3: CASSTYTGQDTDTQYF. The CDR3 bases are TGTGCCAGTAGTACCTATACGGGACAAGACACAGATACGCAGTATTTT.

This clone was detected once. The chain employs TRBV11-3 and TRBJ1-3; D not certain. V lost 4 bases, J lost 0 bases, and 10 bases lay in between. Germline loops: CDR1 SGHNT, CDR2 YENEEA. The CDR3 extends over 15 amino acids. The CDR3 spells CASSSGGDSGNTIYF. As DNA, the CDR3 is TGTGCCAGCAGCTCCGGCGGTGACTCTGGAAACACCATATATTTT.

The V and J genes are TRBV5-5 and TRBJ2-2, with D possibly being TRBD1 or TRBD2 (5 bases each). The ends were cut back, 4 bases at V and 3 bases at J, with 19 bases in the middle. CDR1 SGHKS and CDR2 YYEKEE come from the germline V gene (reference sequence). This CDR3 has 17 amino acids. CDR3 DNA: TGTGCCAGCAGCCCGGGACCCCGTTCCGGGGACACCGGGGAGCTGTTTTTT. Encoded protein: CASSPGPRSGDTGELFF.

The J gene is TRBJ1-2, the V gene TRBV20-1; D gene ambiguous. CDR3 length: 11 residues. Looked up from germline, CDR1 is DFQATT and CDR2 is SNEGSKA (reference sequence). The V end lost 4 bases, the J end lost 7 bases, and 10 bases lay between the germline ends. In DNA, the CDR3 is TGCAGTGCTACCGTAGACACTGGCTACACCTTC. Translated: CSATVDTGYTF.

The gene calls are TRBV11-2 and TRBJ2-1, with no clear D. The germline V and J ends were trimmed by 5 bases and 6 bases, with 17 bases remaining between them. This CDR3 is 15 amino acids long. The germline CDR1 and CDR2 sequences are SGHAT and FQNNGV. For the CDR3, the DNA is TGTGCCAGCAGCCCCTCCACTACAGTTGGCAATGAGCAGTTCTTC. It encodes CASSPSTTVGNEQFF.